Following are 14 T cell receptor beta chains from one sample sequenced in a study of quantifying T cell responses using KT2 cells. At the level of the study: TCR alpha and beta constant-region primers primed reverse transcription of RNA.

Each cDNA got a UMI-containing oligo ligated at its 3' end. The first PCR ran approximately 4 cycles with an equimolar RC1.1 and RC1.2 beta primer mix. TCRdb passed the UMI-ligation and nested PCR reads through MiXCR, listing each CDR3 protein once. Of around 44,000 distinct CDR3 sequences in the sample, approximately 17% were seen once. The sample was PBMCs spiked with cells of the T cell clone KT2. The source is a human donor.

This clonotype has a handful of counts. CDR3 protein: CASSQVSGGGDTQYF. In DNA, the CDR3 is TGTGCCAGCAGCCAAGTTAGCGGGGGGGGAGATACGCAGTATTTT. This sequence joins TRBV3-1 and TRBJ2-3; TRBD2 matches 11 bases. There are 15 residues in the CDR3. Trimming cost V 1 base and J 5 bases; bases outside gene matches: 2. Germline CDR1 is LGHDT and CDR2 is YNNKEL (reference sequence).

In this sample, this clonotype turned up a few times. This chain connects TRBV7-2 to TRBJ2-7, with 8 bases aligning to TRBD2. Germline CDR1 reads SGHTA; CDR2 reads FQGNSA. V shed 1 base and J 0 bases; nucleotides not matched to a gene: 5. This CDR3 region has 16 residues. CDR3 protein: CASSLGVAGSSYEQYF. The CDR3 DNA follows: TGTGCCAGCAGCTTAGGGGTAGCGGGGAGCTCCTACGAGCAGTACTTC.

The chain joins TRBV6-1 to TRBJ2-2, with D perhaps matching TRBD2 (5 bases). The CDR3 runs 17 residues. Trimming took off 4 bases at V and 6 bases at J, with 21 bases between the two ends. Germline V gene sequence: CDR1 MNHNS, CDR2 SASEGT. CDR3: CASSAERPRGYAGELFF. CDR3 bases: TGTGCCAGCAGTGCCGAGAGGCCCCGGGGATATGCCGGGGAGCTGTTTTTT.

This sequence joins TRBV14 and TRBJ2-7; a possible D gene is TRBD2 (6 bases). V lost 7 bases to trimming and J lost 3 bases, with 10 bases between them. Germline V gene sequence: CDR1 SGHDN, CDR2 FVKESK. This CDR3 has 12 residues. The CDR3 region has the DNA TGTGCCAGCAATCGGGGGAACTACGAGCAGTACTTC. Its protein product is CASNRGNYEQYF.

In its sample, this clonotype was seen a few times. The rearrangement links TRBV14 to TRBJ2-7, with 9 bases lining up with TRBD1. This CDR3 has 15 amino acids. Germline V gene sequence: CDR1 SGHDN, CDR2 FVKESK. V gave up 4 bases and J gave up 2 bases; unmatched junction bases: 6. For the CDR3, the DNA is TGTGCCAGCAGCCGACCGGGACAGGGCGCCTACGAGCAGTACTTC. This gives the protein CASSRPGQGAYEQYF.

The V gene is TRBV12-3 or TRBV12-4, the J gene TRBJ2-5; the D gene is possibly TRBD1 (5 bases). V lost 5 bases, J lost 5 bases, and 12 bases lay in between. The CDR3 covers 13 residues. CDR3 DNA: TGTGCCAGCAGTGACAGTCGCTGGGAGACCCAGTACTTC. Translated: CASSDSRWETQYF.

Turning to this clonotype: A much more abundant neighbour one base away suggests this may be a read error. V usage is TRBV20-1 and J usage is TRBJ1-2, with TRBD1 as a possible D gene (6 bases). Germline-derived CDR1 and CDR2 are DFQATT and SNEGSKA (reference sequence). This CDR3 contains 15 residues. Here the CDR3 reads CSAPDYAQGRYGHTF. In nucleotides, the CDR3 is TGCAGTGCTCCCGACTACGCACAGGGTCGCTATGGCCACACCTTC.

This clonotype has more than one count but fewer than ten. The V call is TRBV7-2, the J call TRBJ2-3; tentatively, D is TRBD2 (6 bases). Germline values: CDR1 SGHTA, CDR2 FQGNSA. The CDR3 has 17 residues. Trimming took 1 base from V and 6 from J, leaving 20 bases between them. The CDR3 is CASSLESWYGSGDTQYF. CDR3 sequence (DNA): TGTGCCAGCAGCTTAGAGAGTTGGTACGGGAGTGGCGATACGCAGTATTTT.

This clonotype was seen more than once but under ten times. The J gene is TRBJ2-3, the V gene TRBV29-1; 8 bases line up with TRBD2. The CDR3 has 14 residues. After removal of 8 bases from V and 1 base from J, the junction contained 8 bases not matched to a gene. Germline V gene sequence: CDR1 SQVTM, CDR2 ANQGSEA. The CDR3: CSFSTAGGTDTQYF. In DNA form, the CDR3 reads TGCAGCTTCTCCACAGCGGGGGGCACAGATACGCAGTATTTT.

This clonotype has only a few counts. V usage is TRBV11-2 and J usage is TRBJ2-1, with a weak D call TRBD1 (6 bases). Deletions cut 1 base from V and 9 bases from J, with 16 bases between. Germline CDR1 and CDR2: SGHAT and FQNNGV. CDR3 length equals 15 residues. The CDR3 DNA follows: TGTGCCAGCAGCTTAGGGGCAGGGGTTTTAGGTGAGCAGTTCTTC. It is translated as CASSLGAGVLGEQFF.

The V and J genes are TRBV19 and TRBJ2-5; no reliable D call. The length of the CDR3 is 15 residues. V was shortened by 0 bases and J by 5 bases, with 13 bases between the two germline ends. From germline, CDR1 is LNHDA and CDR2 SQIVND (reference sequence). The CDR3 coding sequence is TGTGCCAGTAGTATAGATCGGCGGCAGACGGAGACCCAGTACTTC. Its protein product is CASSIDRRQTETQYF.

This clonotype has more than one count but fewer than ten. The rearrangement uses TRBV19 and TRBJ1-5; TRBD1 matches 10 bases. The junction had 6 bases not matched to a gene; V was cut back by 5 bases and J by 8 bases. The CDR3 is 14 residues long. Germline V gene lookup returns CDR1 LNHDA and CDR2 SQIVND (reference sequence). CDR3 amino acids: CASSRDRGLEPQHF. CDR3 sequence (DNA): TGTGCCAGTAGTCGCGACAGGGGGCTGGAGCCCCAGCATTTT.

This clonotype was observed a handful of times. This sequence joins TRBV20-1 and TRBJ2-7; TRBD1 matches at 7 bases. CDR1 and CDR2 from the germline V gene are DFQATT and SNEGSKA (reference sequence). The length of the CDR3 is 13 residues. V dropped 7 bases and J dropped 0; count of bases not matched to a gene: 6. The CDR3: CSGDRADSYEQYF. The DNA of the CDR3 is TGCAGTGGAGACAGGGCCGACTCCTACGAGCAGTACTTC.

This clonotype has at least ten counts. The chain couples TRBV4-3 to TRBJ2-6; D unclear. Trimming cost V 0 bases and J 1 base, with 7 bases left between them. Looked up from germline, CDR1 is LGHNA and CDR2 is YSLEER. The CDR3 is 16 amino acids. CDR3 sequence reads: CASSQESASGANVLTF. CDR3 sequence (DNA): TGCGCCAGCAGCCAAGAGAGTGCGTCTGGGGCCAACGTCCTGACTTTC.